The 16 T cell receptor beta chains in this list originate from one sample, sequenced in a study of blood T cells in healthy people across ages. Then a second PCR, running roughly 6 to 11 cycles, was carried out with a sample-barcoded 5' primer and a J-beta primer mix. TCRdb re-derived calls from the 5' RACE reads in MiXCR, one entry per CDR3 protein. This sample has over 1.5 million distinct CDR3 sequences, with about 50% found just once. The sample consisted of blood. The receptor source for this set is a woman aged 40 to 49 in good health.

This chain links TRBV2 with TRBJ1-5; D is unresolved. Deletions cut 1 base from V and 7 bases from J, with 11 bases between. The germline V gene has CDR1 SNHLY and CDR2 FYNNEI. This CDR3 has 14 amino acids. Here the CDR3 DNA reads TGTGCCAGCAGTGAAGAAAAGGGCGGGCAGCCCCAGCATTTT. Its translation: CASSEEKGGQPQHF.

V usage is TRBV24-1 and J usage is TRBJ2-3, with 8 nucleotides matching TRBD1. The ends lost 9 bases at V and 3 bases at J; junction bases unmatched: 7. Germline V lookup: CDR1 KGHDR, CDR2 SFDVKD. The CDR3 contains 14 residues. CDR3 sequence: CATQTGQATDTQYF. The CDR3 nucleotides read TGTGCCACCCAGACGGGACAGGCAACAGATACGCAGTATTTT.

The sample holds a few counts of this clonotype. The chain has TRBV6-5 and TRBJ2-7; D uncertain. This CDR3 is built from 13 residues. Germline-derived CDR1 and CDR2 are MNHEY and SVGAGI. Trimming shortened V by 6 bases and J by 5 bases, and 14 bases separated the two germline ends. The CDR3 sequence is CASSLRRLDEQYF. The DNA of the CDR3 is TGTGCCAGCAGCCTGCGTCGCCTAGACGAGCAGTACTTC.

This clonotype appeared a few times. The CDR3 reads CASSLDLLGGYTF. CDR3 bases: TGTGCCAGCAGCCTGGACCTCTTGGGGGGCTACACCTTC. The chain is built from TRBV7-3 and TRBJ1-2; D not resolved. CDR3 length: 13 amino acids. V was cut by 5 bases and J by 8 bases, with 15 bases left in between. The V gene's germline CDR1 is SGHTA and CDR2 FQGTGA.

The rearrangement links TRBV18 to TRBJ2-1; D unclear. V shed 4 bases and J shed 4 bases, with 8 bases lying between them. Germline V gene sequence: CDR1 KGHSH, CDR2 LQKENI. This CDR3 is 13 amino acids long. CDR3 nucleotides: TGTGCCAGCTCACAGCCCACTTACAATGAGCAGTTCTTC. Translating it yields CASSQPTYNEQFF.

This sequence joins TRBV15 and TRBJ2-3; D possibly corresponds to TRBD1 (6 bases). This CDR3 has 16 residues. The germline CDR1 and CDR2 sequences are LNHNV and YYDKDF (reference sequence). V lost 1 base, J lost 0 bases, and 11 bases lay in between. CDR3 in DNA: TGTGCCACCAGCAGAGTTGGGGACAAAAGCACAGATACGCAGTATTTT. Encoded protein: CATSRVGDKSTDTQYF. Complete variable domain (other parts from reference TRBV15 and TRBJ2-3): DAMVIQNPRYQVTQFGKPVTLSCSQTLNHNVMYWYQQKSSQAPKLLFHYYDKDFNNEADTPDNFQSRRPNTSFCFLDIRSPGLGDTAMYLCATSRVGDKSTDTQYFGPGTRLTVL.

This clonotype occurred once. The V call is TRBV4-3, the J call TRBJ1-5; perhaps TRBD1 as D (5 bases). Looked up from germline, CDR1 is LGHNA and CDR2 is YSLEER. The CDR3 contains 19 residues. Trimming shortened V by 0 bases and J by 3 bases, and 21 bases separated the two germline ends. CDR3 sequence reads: CASSQDWLVGRGNNQPQHF. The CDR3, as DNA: TGCGCCAGCAGCCAAGATTGGTTAGTGGGGCGGGGGAACAATCAGCCCCAGCATTTT.

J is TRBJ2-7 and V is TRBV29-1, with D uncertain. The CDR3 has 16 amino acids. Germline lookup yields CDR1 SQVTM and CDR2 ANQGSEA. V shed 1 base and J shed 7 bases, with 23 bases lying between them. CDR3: CSVEGDGYRHYNEQYF. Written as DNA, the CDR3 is TGCAGCGTTGAAGGAGATGGGTACCGACATTACAATGAGCAGTACTTC.

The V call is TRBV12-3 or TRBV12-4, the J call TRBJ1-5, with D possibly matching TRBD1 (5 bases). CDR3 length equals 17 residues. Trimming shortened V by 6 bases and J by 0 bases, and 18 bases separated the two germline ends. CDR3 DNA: TGTGCCAGCAGCTTTTCTATTGGGGGATTTAGCAATCAGCCCCAGCATTTT. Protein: CASSFSIGGFSNQPQHF.

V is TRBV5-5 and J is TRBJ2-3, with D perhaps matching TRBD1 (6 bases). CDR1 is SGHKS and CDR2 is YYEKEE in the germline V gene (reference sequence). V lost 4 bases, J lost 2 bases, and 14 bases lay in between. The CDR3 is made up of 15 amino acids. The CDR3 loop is CASSPWTAATDTQYF. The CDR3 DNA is TGTGCCAGCAGCCCATGGACAGCAGCCACAGATACGCAGTATTTT.

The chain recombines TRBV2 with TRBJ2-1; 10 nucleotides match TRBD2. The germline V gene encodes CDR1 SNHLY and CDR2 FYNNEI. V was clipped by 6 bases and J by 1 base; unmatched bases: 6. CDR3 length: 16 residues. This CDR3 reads CASRKKLAGSYNEQFF. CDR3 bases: TGTGCCAGCAGGAAAAAACTAGCGGGATCCTACAATGAGCAGTTCTTC.

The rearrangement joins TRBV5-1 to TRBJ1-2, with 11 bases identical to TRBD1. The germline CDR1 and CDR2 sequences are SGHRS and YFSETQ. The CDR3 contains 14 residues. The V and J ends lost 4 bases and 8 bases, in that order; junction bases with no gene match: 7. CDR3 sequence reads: CASSGGQGAGGYTF. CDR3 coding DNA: TGCGCCAGCAGCGGTGGACAGGGGGCGGGAGGCTACACCTTC.

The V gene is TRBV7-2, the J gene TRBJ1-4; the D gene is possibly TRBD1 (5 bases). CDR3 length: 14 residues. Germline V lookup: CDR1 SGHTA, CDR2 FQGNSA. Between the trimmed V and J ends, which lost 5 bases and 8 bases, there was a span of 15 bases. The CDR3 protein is CASSPTGTNEKLFF. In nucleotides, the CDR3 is TGTGCCAGCAGCCCGACCGGGACGAACGAAAAACTGTTTTTT.

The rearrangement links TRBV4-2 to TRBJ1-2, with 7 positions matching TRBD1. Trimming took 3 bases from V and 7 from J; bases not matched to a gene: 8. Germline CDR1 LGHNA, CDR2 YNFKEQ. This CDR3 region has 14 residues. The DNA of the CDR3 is TGTGCCAGCAGCCAGACACAGGGGCTCCTTGGCTACACCTTC. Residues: CASSQTQGLLGYTF.

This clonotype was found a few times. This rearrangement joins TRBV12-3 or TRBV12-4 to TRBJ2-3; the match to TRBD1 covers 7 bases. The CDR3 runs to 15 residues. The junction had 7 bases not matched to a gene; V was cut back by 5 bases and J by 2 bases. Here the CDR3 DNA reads TGTGCCAGCAGTGTAAGGGGACAGTACACAGATACGCAGTATTTT. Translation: CASSVRGQYTDTQYF.

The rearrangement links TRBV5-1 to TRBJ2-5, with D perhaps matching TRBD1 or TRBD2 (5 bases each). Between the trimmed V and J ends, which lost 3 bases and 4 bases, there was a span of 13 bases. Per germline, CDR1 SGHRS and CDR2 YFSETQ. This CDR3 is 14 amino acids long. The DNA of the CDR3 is TGCGCCAGCAGCTCAACAGCGAGGGGAGAGACCCAGTACTTC. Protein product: CASSSTARGETQYF.